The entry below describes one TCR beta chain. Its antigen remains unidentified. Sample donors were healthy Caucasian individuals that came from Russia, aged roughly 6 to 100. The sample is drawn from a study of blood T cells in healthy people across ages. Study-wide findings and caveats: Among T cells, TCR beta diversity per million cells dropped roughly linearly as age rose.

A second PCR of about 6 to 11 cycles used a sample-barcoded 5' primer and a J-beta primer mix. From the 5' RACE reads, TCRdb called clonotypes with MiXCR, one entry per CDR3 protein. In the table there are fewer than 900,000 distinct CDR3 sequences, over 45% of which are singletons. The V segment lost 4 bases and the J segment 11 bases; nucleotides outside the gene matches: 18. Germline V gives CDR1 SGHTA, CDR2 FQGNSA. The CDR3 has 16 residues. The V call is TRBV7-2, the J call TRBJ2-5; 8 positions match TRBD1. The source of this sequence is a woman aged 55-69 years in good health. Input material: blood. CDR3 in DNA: TGTGCCAGCAGCTACCAGGGGGCGGTGGAGTGGAATGAGCAGTACTTC. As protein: CASSYQGAVEWNEQYF.